This TCR beta chain was captured by sequencing in a study of T cell repertoires in cytomegalovirus infection. Whole-study context: Recently identified HLA-C-restricted CMV epitopes were used, and well-studied HLA-B-restricted CMV epitopes were used as well. Indications of both CMV infection and matching HLA type were provided by public TCR beta signatures. Findings of the study overall: There were carriers of CMV plus the relevant HLA, and cumulative public TCR beta family frequency identified them. What dominated the ex vivo response were HLA-C-restricted CMV-specific TCR beta clonotypes.

In its sample, this clonotype was seen a few times. Its matching antigen is unknown. TCRdb re-derived calls from the reads in MiXCR, one entry per CDR3 protein. The sample gives about 770,000 distinct CDR3 sequences, roughly 28% of which show up once; 13% is in the top ten. The CDR3 extends over 16 amino acids. Germline loops: CDR1 MNHEY, CDR2 SMNVEV (reference sequence). V lost 5 bases, J lost 1 base, and 5 bases stayed unmatched. J is TRBJ1-5 and V is TRBV27; 10 nucleotides match TRBD1. The sequence was obtained from a human donor in good health (CMV status not recorded). Some clones in this sample may be carry-over from other donors' samples. This specimen was cultured CD8+ T cells from PBMCs, taken from culture after CMV antigen stimulation. The DNA of the CDR3 is TGTGCCAGCAGTCACGGGACAGGGGCAAGCAATCAGCCCCAGCATTTT. Its protein product is CASSHGTGASNQPQHF.